These T cell receptor beta chains were read from a single sample in a study of blood T cell repertoires in COVID-19. Method: immunoSEQ multiplex PCR; TCRdb's copy keeps in-frame clones and lacks some. The table has approximately 120,000 clones, 65% to 90% seen once. Sequenced: peripheral blood. These receptors were collected from a man older than 75 with active or convalescent COVID-19. The CDR3 runs from the conserved cysteine through the conserved F or W. The D gene is left open where the match is weak. Where a row states a size, it is once, few, many or the class of an expanded clone; other rows omit it.

cdr3_length: 18; j_call: TRBJ2-3; v_call: TRBV9; clone_size: NA; d_call: TRBD2; cdr3_aa: CASSVDVGAGASTDTQYF; cdr3_nt: TGTGCCAGCAGCGTAGATGTTGGAGCGGGGGCTAGCACAGATACGCAGTATTTT
cdr3_length: 15; j_call: TRBJ2-2; v_call: TRBV7-6; clone_size: NA; d_call: NA; cdr3_aa: CASSWGRLNTGELFF; cdr3_nt: TGTGCCAGCAGCTGGGGCAGACTGAACACCGGGGAGCTGTTTTTT
cdr3_length: 15; j_call: TRBJ2-1; v_call: TRBV2; clone_size: NA; d_call: TRBD2; cdr3_aa: CASSPTSGGANEQFF; cdr3_nt: TGTGCCAGCAGTCCGACTAGCGGGGGGGCCAATGAGCAGTTCTTC
cdr3_length: 16; j_call: TRBJ1-6; v_call: TRBV5-1; clone_size: NA; d_call: NA; cdr3_aa: CASSLWQGGDNSPLHF; cdr3_nt: TGCGCCAGCAGCTTGTGGCAGGGTGGAGATAATTCACCCCTCCACTTT
cdr3_length: 16; j_call: TRBJ1-6; v_call: TRBV5-5; clone_size: once; d_call: TRBD1; cdr3_aa: CASSLAADRGRSPLHF; cdr3_nt: TGTGCCAGCAGCTTGGCCGCGGACAGGGGGCGCTCACCCCTCCACTTT
cdr3_length: 16; j_call: TRBJ1-1; v_call: TRBV4-2; clone_size: NA; d_call: NA; cdr3_aa: CASSQFTRDSNTEAFF; cdr3_nt: TGTGCCAGCAGCCAATTTACTCGGGACTCGAACACTGAAGCTTTCTTT
cdr3_length: 16; j_call: TRBJ1-6; v_call: TRBV25-1; clone_size: NA; d_call: TRBD1; cdr3_aa: CASSEGTGFYNSPLHF; cdr3_nt: TGTGCCAGCAGTGAAGGGACAGGGTTCTATAATTCACCCCTCCACTTT
cdr3_length: 14; j_call: TRBJ1-2; v_call: TRBV29-1; clone_size: NA; d_call: TRBD1; cdr3_aa: CSALRRGGNYGYTF; cdr3_nt: TGCAGCGCCCTAAGGAGAGGGGGCAACTATGGCTACACCTTC
cdr3_length: 13; j_call: TRBJ1-1; v_call: TRBV6-1; clone_size: NA; d_call: NA; cdr3_aa: CASSEQGNTEAFF; cdr3_nt: TGTGCCAGCAGTGAACAGGGGAACACTGAAGCTTTCTTT
cdr3_length: 16; j_call: TRBJ2-3; v_call: TRBV5-6; clone_size: NA; d_call: NA; cdr3_aa: CASSMHFAASTDTQYF; cdr3_nt: TGTGCCAGCAGCATGCACTTCGCCGCTAGCACAGATACGCAGTATTTT
cdr3_length: 15; j_call: TRBJ1-6; v_call: TRBV11-2; clone_size: NA; d_call: NA; cdr3_aa: CASSLSDMRNSPLHF; cdr3_nt: TGTGCCAGCAGTCTATCGGACATGAGGAATTCACCCCTCCACTTT
cdr3_length: 12; j_call: TRBJ2-7; v_call: TRBV28; clone_size: NA; d_call: NA; cdr3_aa: CASGHGIREQYF; cdr3_nt: TGTGCCAGCGGACACGGCATTCGGGAGCAGTACTTC
cdr3_length: 16; j_call: TRBJ2-2; v_call: TRBV6-6; clone_size: NA; d_call: NA; cdr3_aa: CASSLRAGTETGGLFF; cdr3_nt: TGTGCCAGCAGTTTAAGGGCCGGAACAGAAACCGGGGGGCTGTTTTTT
cdr3_length: 13; j_call: TRBJ1-5; v_call: TRBV7-9; clone_size: NA; d_call: NA; cdr3_aa: CASSSAGERPQHF; cdr3_nt: TGTGCCAGCAGCTCGGCGGGGGAGCGGCCCCAGCATTTT
cdr3_length: 15; j_call: TRBJ2-1; v_call: TRBV28; clone_size: NA; d_call: TRBD1; cdr3_aa: CASRSPGGPYNEQFF; cdr3_nt: TGTGCCAGCAGGTCCCCAGGGGGCCCCTACAATGAGCAGTTCTTC
cdr3_length: 18; j_call: TRBJ1-5; v_call: TRBV6-4; clone_size: NA; d_call: NA; cdr3_aa: CASSDSEGNGAVYQPQHF; cdr3_nt: TGTGCCAGCAGTGACTCGGAGGGAAACGGTGCAGTTTATCAGCCCCAGCATTTT
cdr3_length: 15; j_call: TRBJ2-7; v_call: TRBV1; clone_size: NA; d_call: NA; cdr3_aa: CTSSQEALEPYEQYF; cdr3_nt: TGCACCAGCAGCCAAGAGGCACTAGAGCCGTACGAGCAGTACTTC
cdr3_length: 15; j_call: TRBJ1-1; v_call: TRBV6-2/TRBV6-3; clone_size: NA; d_call: NA; cdr3_aa: CASSYSRDRNTEAFF; cdr3_nt: TGTGCCAGCAGTTACTCGCGAGACAGGAACACTGAAGCTTTCTTT
cdr3_length: 13; j_call: TRBJ1-1; v_call: TRBV5-5; clone_size: NA; d_call: TRBD1; cdr3_aa: CASSWTGWGEAFF; cdr3_nt: TGTGCCAGCAGCTGGACAGGGTGGGGTGAAGCTTTCTTT
cdr3_length: 14; j_call: TRBJ2-5; v_call: TRBV5-1; clone_size: once; d_call: TRBD1; cdr3_aa: CASSLQGAEETQYF; cdr3_nt: TGCGCCAGCAGCTTGCAGGGGGCCGAAGAGACCCAGTACTTC
cdr3_length: 14; j_call: TRBJ1-1; v_call: TRBV6-4; clone_size: NA; d_call: NA; cdr3_aa: CASRPRAGNAEAFF; cdr3_nt: TGTGCCAGCAGACCGAGGGCGGGGAACGCTGAAGCTTTCTTT
cdr3_length: 16; j_call: TRBJ1-2; v_call: TRBV7-9; clone_size: once; d_call: TRBD1; cdr3_aa: CASSLETGGANYGYTF; cdr3_nt: TGTGCCAGCAGCTTAGAAACAGGGGGAGCTAACTATGGCTACACCTTC
cdr3_length: 15; j_call: TRBJ2-7; v_call: TRBV5-8; clone_size: NA; d_call: TRBD2; cdr3_aa: CASAGASGGFYEQYF; cdr3_nt: TGTGCCAGCGCCGGGGCTAGCGGGGGGTTCTACGAGCAGTACTTC
cdr3_length: 13; j_call: TRBJ1-2; v_call: TRBV5-4; clone_size: NA; d_call: NA; cdr3_aa: CASSPSGGYGYTF; cdr3_nt: TGTGCCAGCAGCCCCTCCGGCGGCTATGGCTACACCTTC
cdr3_length: 15; j_call: TRBJ2-3; v_call: TRBV5-1; clone_size: NA; d_call: TRBD2; cdr3_aa: CASSQASGRTDTQYF; cdr3_nt: TGCGCCAGCAGCCAGGCTAGCGGGAGAACAGATACGCAGTATTTT
cdr3_length: 15; j_call: TRBJ2-7; v_call: TRBV5-1; clone_size: NA; d_call: NA; cdr3_aa: CASSLLGVGGYEQYF; cdr3_nt: TGCGCCAGCAGCTTGTTAGGGGTTGGTGGCTACGAGCAGTACTTC
cdr3_length: 15; j_call: TRBJ1-4; v_call: TRBV4-3; clone_size: NA; d_call: NA; cdr3_aa: CASSQDDSLNEKLFF; cdr3_nt: TGCGCCAGCAGCCAAGACGACAGCCTTAATGAAAAACTGTTTTTT
cdr3_length: 20; j_call: TRBJ2-5; v_call: TRBV27; clone_size: NA; d_call: NA; cdr3_aa: CASSLRFVGGLAGVEETQYF; cdr3_nt: TGTGCCAGCAGTTTAAGATTTGTAGGGGGGCTGGCGGGGGTGGAAGAGACCCAGTACTTC
cdr3_length: 16; j_call: TRBJ2-2; v_call: TRBV27; clone_size: once; d_call: NA; cdr3_aa: CASTQVADLDTGELFF; cdr3_nt: TGTGCCAGCACCCAGGTCGCAGACCTTGACACCGGGGAGCTGTTTTTT
cdr3_length: 13; j_call: TRBJ1-1; v_call: TRBV6-5; clone_size: NA; d_call: NA; cdr3_aa: CASRSNMNTEAFF; cdr3_nt: TGTGCCAGCCGCAGTAACATGAACACTGAAGCTTTCTTT
cdr3_length: 16; j_call: TRBJ2-7; v_call: TRBV2; clone_size: NA; d_call: TRBD2; cdr3_aa: CASKLDLAGPSYEQYF; cdr3_nt: TGTGCCAGCAAACTCGATCTAGCGGGACCTTCCTACGAGCAGTACTTC
cdr3_length: 16; j_call: TRBJ2-1; v_call: TRBV4-3; clone_size: NA; d_call: TRBD2; cdr3_aa: CASSQDLVAGPNEQFF; cdr3_nt: TGCGCCAGCAGCCAAGATTTGGTAGCGGGGCCCAATGAGCAGTTCTTC
cdr3_length: 15; j_call: TRBJ2-1; v_call: TRBV4-3; clone_size: NA; d_call: TRBD1; cdr3_aa: CASSREGQGANEQFF; cdr3_nt: TGCGCCAGCAGCCGGGAGGGACAGGGGGCTAATGAGCAGTTCTTC
cdr3_length: 16; j_call: TRBJ2-1; v_call: TRBV7-2; clone_size: NA; d_call: TRBD2; cdr3_aa: CASSTTGTRRGGEQFF; cdr3_nt: TGTGCCAGCAGTACAACCGGGACTAGGAGAGGGGGGGAGCAGTTCTTC
cdr3_length: 13; j_call: TRBJ1-1; v_call: TRBV14; clone_size: NA; d_call: NA; cdr3_aa: CASSPTGQAEAFF; cdr3_nt: TGTGCCAGCAGCCCAACTGGCCAGGCGGAAGCTTTCTTT
cdr3_length: 18; j_call: TRBJ1-3; v_call: TRBV9; clone_size: NA; d_call: TRBD1; cdr3_aa: CASSDPATGALTGNTIYF; cdr3_nt: TGTGCCAGCAGCGACCCTGCTACAGGGGCGTTAACTGGAAACACCATATATTTT
cdr3_length: 11; j_call: TRBJ2-1; v_call: TRBV6-2/TRBV6-3; clone_size: NA; d_call: NA; cdr3_aa: CASSHSWEQFF; cdr3_nt: TGTGCCAGCAGTCATAGCTGGGAGCAGTTCTTC
cdr3_length: 15; j_call: TRBJ2-5; v_call: TRBV28; clone_size: few; d_call: TRBD2; cdr3_aa: CASSEVSAGGQTQYF; cdr3_nt: TGTGCCAGCAGTGAAGTCTCAGCGGGGGGACAGACCCAGTACTTC
cdr3_length: 13; j_call: TRBJ2-7; v_call: TRBV11-2; clone_size: NA; d_call: NA; cdr3_aa: CASSFGLDYEQYF; cdr3_nt: TGTGCCAGCAGCTTCGGGTTGGACTACGAGCAGTACTTC
cdr3_length: 14; j_call: TRBJ1-3; v_call: TRBV5-1; clone_size: NA; d_call: NA; cdr3_aa: CASSLAGLGNTIYF; cdr3_nt: TGCGCCAGCAGCTTGGCAGGGTTAGGAAACACCATATATTTT
cdr3_length: 17; j_call: TRBJ1-6; v_call: TRBV6-1; clone_size: NA; d_call: NA; cdr3_aa: CASSETLLTAGGSPLHF; cdr3_nt: TGTGCCAGCAGTGAAACCCTCCTGACAGCCGGGGGTTCACCCCTCCACTTT
cdr3_length: 11; j_call: TRBJ2-7; v_call: TRBV12-3/TRBV12-4; clone_size: NA; d_call: NA; cdr3_aa: CASSPLNEQYF; cdr3_nt: TGTGCCAGCAGCCCCCTAAACGAGCAGTACTTC
cdr3_length: 13; j_call: TRBJ1-2; v_call: TRBV24-1; clone_size: NA; d_call: NA; cdr3_aa: CATSDFWGAGYTF; cdr3_nt: TGTGCCACCAGTGATTTCTGGGGCGCGGGCTACACCTTC
cdr3_length: 10; j_call: TRBJ2-7; v_call: TRBV20-1; clone_size: NA; d_call: NA; cdr3_aa: CSARTTREYF; cdr3_nt: TGCAGTGCTAGAACTACGAGGGAGTACTTC
cdr3_length: 12; j_call: TRBJ2-2; v_call: TRBV12-3/TRBV12-4; clone_size: NA; d_call: NA; cdr3_aa: CASTHGTGELFF; cdr3_nt: TGTGCCAGCACCCACGGCACCGGGGAGCTGTTTTTT
cdr3_length: 16; j_call: TRBJ1-3; v_call: TRBV7-2; clone_size: NA; d_call: TRBD1; cdr3_aa: CASSLNRGISGNTIYF; cdr3_nt: TGTGCCAGCAGCTTAAACAGGGGAATCTCTGGAAACACCATATATTTT
cdr3_length: 15; j_call: TRBJ1-5; v_call: TRBV4-3; clone_size: NA; d_call: TRBD1; cdr3_aa: CASSQTTGSNQPQHF; cdr3_nt: TGCGCCAGCAGCCAGACGACAGGGAGCAATCAGCCCCAGCATTTT
cdr3_length: 15; j_call: TRBJ1-4; v_call: TRBV21-1; clone_size: once; d_call: NA; cdr3_aa: CASSKPPGQSEKLFF; cdr3_nt: TGTGCCAGCAGCAAGCCGCCGGGACAATCTGAAAAACTGTTTTTT